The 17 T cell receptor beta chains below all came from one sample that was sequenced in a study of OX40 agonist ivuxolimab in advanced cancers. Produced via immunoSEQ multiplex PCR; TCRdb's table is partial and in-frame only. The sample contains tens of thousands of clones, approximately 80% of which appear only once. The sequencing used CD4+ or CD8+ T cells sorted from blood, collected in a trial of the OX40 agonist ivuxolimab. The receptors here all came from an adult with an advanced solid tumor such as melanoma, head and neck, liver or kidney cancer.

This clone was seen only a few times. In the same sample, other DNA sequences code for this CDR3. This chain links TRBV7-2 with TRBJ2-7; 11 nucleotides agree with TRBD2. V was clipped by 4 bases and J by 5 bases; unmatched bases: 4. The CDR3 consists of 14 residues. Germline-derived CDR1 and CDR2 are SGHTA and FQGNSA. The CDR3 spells CASSSLAGVNEQYF. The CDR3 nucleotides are TGTGCCAGCAGCTCACTAGCGGGAGTCAACGAGCAGTACTTC.

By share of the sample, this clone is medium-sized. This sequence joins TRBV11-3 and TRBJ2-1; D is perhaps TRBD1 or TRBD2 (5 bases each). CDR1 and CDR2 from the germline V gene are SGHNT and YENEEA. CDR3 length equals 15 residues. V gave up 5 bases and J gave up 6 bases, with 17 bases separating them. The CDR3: CASSVGPDLVNEQFF. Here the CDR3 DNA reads TGTGCCAGCAGCGTGGGACCGGACCTCGTCAATGAGCAGTTCTTC.

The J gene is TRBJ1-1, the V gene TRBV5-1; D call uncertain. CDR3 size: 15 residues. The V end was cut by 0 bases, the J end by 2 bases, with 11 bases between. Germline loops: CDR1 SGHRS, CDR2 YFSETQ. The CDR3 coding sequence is TGCGCCAGCAGCTTGGAGACAACCCGTAACACTGAAGCTTTCTTT. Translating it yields CASSLETTRNTEAFF.

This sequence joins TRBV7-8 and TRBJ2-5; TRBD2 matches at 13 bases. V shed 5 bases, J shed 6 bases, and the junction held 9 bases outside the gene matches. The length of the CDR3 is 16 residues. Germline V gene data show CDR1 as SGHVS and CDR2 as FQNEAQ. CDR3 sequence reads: CASSGTLAGGPKTQYF. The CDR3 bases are TGTGCCAGCAGCGGAACACTAGCGGGAGGGCCGAAGACCCAGTACTTC.

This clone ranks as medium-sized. The CDR3: CASSLAGQPQHF. The CDR3 DNA follows: TGTGCCAGCAGTTTAGCCGGTCAGCCCCAGCATTTT. The V call is TRBV27, the J call TRBJ1-5; D not certain. V was shortened by 2 bases and J by 6 bases, with 5 bases between the two germline ends. Germline CDR1 reads MNHEY; CDR2 reads SMNVEV (reference sequence). The CDR3 sequence is 12 residues long.

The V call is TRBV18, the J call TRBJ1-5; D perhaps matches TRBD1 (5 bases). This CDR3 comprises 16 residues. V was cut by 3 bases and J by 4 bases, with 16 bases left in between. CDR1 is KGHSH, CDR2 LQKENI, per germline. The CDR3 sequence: CASSPGEGAANQPQHF. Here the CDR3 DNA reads TGTGCCAGCTCACCGGGTGAAGGGGCCGCGAATCAGCCCCAGCATTTT.

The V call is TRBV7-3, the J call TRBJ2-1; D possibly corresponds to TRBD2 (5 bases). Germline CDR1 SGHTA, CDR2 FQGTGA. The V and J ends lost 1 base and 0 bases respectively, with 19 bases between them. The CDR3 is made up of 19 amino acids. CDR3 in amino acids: CASSLKARTPSSSYNEQFF. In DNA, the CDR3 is TGTGCCAGCAGCTTAAAGGCAAGGACTCCCTCGAGCTCCTACAATGAGCAGTTCTTC.

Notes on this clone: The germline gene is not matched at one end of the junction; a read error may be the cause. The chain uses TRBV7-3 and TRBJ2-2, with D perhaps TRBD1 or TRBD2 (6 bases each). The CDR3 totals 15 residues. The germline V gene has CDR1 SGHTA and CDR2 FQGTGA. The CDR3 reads CASSQGGSNTGELLF. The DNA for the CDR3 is TGTGCCAGCAGCCAAGGGGGGAGTAACACCGGGGAGCTGCTTTTT. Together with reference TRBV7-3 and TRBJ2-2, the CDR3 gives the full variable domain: GAGVSQTPSNKVTEKGKYVELRCDPISGHTALYWYRQSLGQGPEFLIYFQGTGAADDSGLPNDRFFAVRPEGSVSTLKIQRTERGDSAVYLCASSQGGSNTGELLFGEGSRLTVL.

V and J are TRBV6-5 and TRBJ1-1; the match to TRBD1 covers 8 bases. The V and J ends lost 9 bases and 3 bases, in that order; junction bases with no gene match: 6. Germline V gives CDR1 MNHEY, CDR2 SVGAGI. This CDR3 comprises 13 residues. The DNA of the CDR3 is TGTGCCAGTAACTACAGGGGGTACACTGAAGCTTTCTTT. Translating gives CASNYRGYTEAFF.

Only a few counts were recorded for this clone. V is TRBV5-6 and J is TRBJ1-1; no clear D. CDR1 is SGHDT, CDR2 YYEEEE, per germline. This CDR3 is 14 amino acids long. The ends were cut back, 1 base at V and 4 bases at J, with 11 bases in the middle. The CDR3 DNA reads TGTGCCAGCAGCTTGTGGCAGACGAGCACTGAAGCTTTCTTT. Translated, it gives CASSLWQTSTEAFF. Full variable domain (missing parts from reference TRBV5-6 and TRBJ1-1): DAGVTQSPTHLIKTRGQQVTLRCSPKSGHDTVSWYQQALGQGPQFIFQYYEEEERQRGNFPDRFSGHQFPNYSSELNVNALLLGDSALYLCASSLWQTSTEAFFGQGTRLTVV.

The CDR3: CASSNVAGSSYEQYF. CDR3 bases: TGTGCCAGTAGTAATGTAGCGGGGAGCTCCTACGAGCAGTACTTC. The V gene is TRBV19, the J gene TRBJ2-7; TRBD2 matches 8 bases. V was clipped by 4 bases and J by 0 bases; unmatched bases: 5. Germline-derived CDR1 and CDR2 are LNHDA and SQIVND (reference sequence). The CDR3 is made up of 15 amino acids. The whole variable domain, filled in from reference TRBV19 and TRBJ2-7, reads DGGITQSPKYLFRKEGQNVTLSCEQNLNHDAMYWYRQDPGQGLRLIYYSQIVNDFQKGDIAEGYSVSREKKESFPLTVTSAQKNPTAFYLCASSNVAGSSYEQYFGPGTRLTVT.

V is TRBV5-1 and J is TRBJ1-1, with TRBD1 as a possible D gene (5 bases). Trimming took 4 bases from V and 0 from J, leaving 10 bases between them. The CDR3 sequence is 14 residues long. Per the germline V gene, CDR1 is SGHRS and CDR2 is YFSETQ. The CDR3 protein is CASSGGILNTEAFF. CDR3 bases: TGCGCCAGCAGCGGGGGTATACTGAACACTGAAGCTTTCTTT.

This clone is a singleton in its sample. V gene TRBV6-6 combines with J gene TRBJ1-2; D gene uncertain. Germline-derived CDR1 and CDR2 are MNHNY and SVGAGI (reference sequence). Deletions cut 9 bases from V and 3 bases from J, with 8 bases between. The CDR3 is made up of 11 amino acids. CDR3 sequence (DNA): TGTGCCAGTGGGAGCGACTATGGCTACACCTTC. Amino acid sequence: CASGSDYGYTF.

CDR3 sequence reads: CASGALGSTDTQYF. The CDR3 DNA follows: TGTGCCAGCGGGGCGCTAGGAAGCACAGATACGCAGTATTTT. V is TRBV9 and J is TRBJ2-3; D possibly corresponds to TRBD1 (5 bases). Germline V gene sequence: CDR1 SGDLS, CDR2 YYNGEE. V was shortened by 7 bases and J by 0 bases, with 12 bases between the two germline ends. The CDR3 is 14 residues long.

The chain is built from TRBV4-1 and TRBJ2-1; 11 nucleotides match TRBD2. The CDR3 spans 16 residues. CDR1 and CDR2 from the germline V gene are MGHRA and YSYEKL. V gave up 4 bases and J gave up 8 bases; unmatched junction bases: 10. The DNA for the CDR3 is TGCGCCAGCAGCCGGTTTCTAGCGGGAGGCGTCGATGAGCAGTTCTTC. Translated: CASSRFLAGGVDEQFF.

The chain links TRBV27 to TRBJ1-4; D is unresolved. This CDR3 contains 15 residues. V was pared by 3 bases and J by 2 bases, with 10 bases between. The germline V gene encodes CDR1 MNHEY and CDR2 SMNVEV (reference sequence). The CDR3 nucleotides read TGTGCCAGCAGTTTGTCGGCCGTGACTAATGAAAAACTGTTTTTT. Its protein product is CASSLSAVTNEKLFF.

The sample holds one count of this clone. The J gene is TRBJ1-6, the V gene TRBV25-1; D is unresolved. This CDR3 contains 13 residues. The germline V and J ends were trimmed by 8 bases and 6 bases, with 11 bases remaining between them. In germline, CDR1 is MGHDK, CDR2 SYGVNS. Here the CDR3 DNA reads TGTGCCAGCCTTCGAAAGGGTAATTCACCCCTCCACTTT. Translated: CASLRKGNSPLHF. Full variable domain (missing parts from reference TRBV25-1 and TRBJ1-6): EADIYQTPRYLVIGTGKKITLECSQTMGHDKMYWYQQDPGMELHLIHYSYGVNSTEKGDLSSESTVSRIRTEHFPLTLESARPSHTSQYLCASLRKGNSPLHFGNGTRLTVT.